These 22 T cell receptor beta chains came from one sample sequenced in a study of early T cells in non-severe SARS-CoV-2 infection. TCRdb called the 5' RACE reads again in MiXCR, with one record for every CDR3 protein. The sample lists tens of thousands of distinct CDR3 sequences; 10% to 15% were seen once. Sequencing used whole blood. Every receptor here comes from an adult who was a healthcare worker with PCR-confirmed SARS-CoV-2 infection or an uninfected control (not recorded which).

This clonotype has just a few counts. The V call is TRBV27, the J call TRBJ2-1; TRBD2 matches at 9 bases. CDR3 length: 16 amino acids. Per the germline V gene, CDR1 is MNHEY and CDR2 is SMNVEV (reference sequence). V dropped 1 base and J dropped 8; count of bases not matched to a gene: 9. The CDR3: CASSLLSGRLGDEQFF. The CDR3 DNA reads as TGTGCCAGCAGTTTATTGAGCGGGAGGCTGGGCGATGAGCAGTTCTTC.

The rearrangement links TRBV20-1 to TRBJ2-7; D might be TRBD1 or TRBD2, each matching 5 bases. From germline, CDR1 is DFQATT and CDR2 SNEGSKA (reference sequence). The CDR3 has 14 amino acids. With 5 bases removed from V and 1 base from J, the gap between germline ends came to 15 bases. The DNA of the CDR3 is TGCAGTGCTCTATCCGGGACGCGGTCCTACGAGCAGTACTTC. As protein: CSALSGTRSYEQYF.

The rearrangement joins TRBV20-1 to TRBJ2-7, with 8 bases matching TRBD2. Germline V CDR1 and CDR2: DFQATT, SNEGSKA (reference sequence). The CDR3 has 13 amino acids. The chain's CDR3 is CSTAGGTGYEQYF. CDR3 coding DNA: TGCAGCACTGCGGGGGGAACGGGTTACGAGCAGTACTTC.

V is TRBV19 and J is TRBJ1-1; a weak D match, TRBD1 (6 bases). Trimming removed 1 base from V and 7 bases from J, with 19 bases in between. There are 16 residues in the CDR3. CDR1 is LNHDA, CDR2 SQIVND, per germline (reference sequence). This CDR3 is CASSIGVSRTVIEAFF. CDR3 nucleotide sequence: TGTGCCAGTAGTATAGGCGTCTCCAGGACAGTGATTGAAGCTTTCTTT.

The V and J genes are TRBV7-9 and TRBJ1-6; TRBD1 might be the D (6 bases). In germline, CDR1 is SEHNR, CDR2 FQNEAQ (reference sequence). Trimming shortened V by 5 bases and J by 10 bases, and 15 bases separated the two germline ends. The length of the CDR3 is 14 residues. CDR3 nucleotide sequence: TGTGCCAGCAGCCCCCAGACAGGAGGATCACCCCTCCACTTT. This encodes CASSPQTGGSPLHF.

This clonotype was seen repeatedly, ten times or more. The chain joins TRBV10-2 to TRBJ2-1; D is undetermined. V lost 1 base to trimming and J lost 3 bases, with 1 base between them. Germline CDR1 reads WSHSY; CDR2 reads SAAADI. The CDR3 loop spans 12 amino acids. CDR3 residues: CASSEFYNEQFF. The CDR3 DNA reads as TGCGCCAGCAGTGAGTTCTACAATGAGCAGTTCTTC.

This clonotype was observed a handful of times. CDR3 protein: CSASPVENTEAFF. The CDR3 nucleotides read TGCAGTGCTAGCCCGGTAGAGAACACTGAAGCTTTCTTT. V usage is TRBV20-1 and J usage is TRBJ1-1; D unresolved. V gave up 3 bases and J gave up 1 base, with 9 bases separating them. This CDR3 has 13 amino acids. Per germline, CDR1 DFQATT and CDR2 SNEGSKA (reference sequence).

The genes are TRBV27 and TRBJ2-7, with 8 positions matching TRBD2. The CDR3 totals 14 residues. Germline CDR1 and CDR2: MNHEY and SMNVEV (reference sequence). The ends lost 5 bases at V and 0 bases at J; junction bases unmatched: 3. DNA for the CDR3: TGTGCCAGCAGTAGACTAGCGAGCTCCTACGAGCAGTACTTC. As protein: CASSRLASSYEQYF.

The V call is TRBV16, the J call TRBJ1-2, with D unresolved. Trimming pared 0 bases from V and 8 bases from J, leaving 13 bases between. The CDR3 totals 14 residues. Germline CDR1 reads KGHSY; CDR2 reads FQNENV. The CDR3 loop is CASSQSGLSRGYTF. Written as DNA, the CDR3 is TGTGCCAGCAGCCAATCAGGGCTCTCCCGGGGCTACACCTTC.

This clonotype was seen a handful of times. This chain links TRBV7-3 with TRBJ2-1; 10 nucleotides line up with TRBD1. Germline V lookup: CDR1 SGHTA, CDR2 FQGTGA. The CDR3 runs to 15 residues. J was trimmed by 7 bases and V by 3 bases; bases with no gene match: 6. In DNA, the CDR3 is TGTGCCAGCAGCTTCGGACAGGGGGACGAGAATGAGCAGTTCTTC. Translated, it gives CASSFGQGDENEQFF. The whole variable domain, remainder taken from reference TRBV7-3 and TRBJ2-1, is GAGVSQTPSNKVTEKGKYVELRCDPISGHTALYWYRQSLGQGPEFLIYFQGTGAADDSGLPNDRFFAVRPEGSVSTLKIQRTERGDSAVYLCASSFGQGDENEQFFGPGTRLTVL.

The rearrangement joins TRBV7-8 to TRBJ2-3; no clear D. The CDR3 length is 15 residues. V gave up 8 bases and J gave up 0 bases, with 15 bases separating them. Germline CDR1 is SGHVS and CDR2 is FQNEAQ. CDR3 in amino acids: CASGPLGGSTDTQYF. The CDR3 region has the DNA TGTGCCAGCGGCCCCCTGGGCGGTAGCACAGATACGCAGTATTTT.

The chain is built from TRBV19 and TRBJ2-7; D is possibly TRBD2 (6 bases). CDR3 length equals 14 residues. V shed 4 bases and J shed 5 bases, with 15 bases lying between them. CDR1 and CDR2 (germline): LNHDA, SQIVND (reference sequence). CDR3 residues: CASSSSWRADEQYF. The CDR3 DNA is TGTGCCAGTAGTAGCTCTTGGAGGGCTGACGAGCAGTACTTC.

This clonotype was counted only a few times. The V call is TRBV6-2 or TRBV6-3, the J call TRBJ2-3; no firm D call. Trimming cost V 5 bases and J 6 bases, with 15 bases left between them. The CDR3 spans 14 residues. The germline gives CDR1 MNHEY, CDR2 SVGEGT. Here the CDR3 DNA reads TGTGCCAGCAGTCCTAGAGCGATCGGGGATACGCAGTATTTT. It translates to CASSPRAIGDTQYF.

The chain joins TRBV2 to TRBJ1-5; 7 bases are a match to TRBD1. Unmatched junction bases numbered 9, after V lost 6 bases and J lost 7 bases. Germline values: CDR1 SNHLY, CDR2 FYNNEI. The CDR3 runs 14 residues. This chain's CDR3 is CASSPTGNWQPQHF. CDR3 DNA sequence: TGTGCCAGCAGCCCGACAGGGAATTGGCAGCCCCAGCATTTT.

The V gene is TRBV13, the J gene TRBJ2-1; D gene unclear. The germline V gene has CDR1 PRHDT and CDR2 FYEKMQ (reference sequence). The V end was cut by 1 base, the J end by 8 bases, with 9 bases between. The CDR3 has 13 amino acids. The CDR3, as DNA: TGTGCCAGCAGCTTAGAGAATATGGATGAGCAGTTCTTC. The encoded protein is CASSLENMDEQFF.

This clonotype was found a few times. This chain connects TRBV9 to TRBJ2-1; D ambiguous. V was cut by 0 bases and J by 10 bases, with 17 bases left in between. This CDR3 is 15 amino acids long. Germline-derived CDR1 and CDR2 are SGDLS and YYNGEE. CDR3 in DNA: TGTGCCAGCAGCGTAGGTGCAGCCCAGATGGGGGAGCAGTTCTTC. This codes for CASSVGAAQMGEQFF.

This clonotype was counted many times. The chain couples TRBV19 to TRBJ2-1; 14 positions match TRBD2. CDR1 is LNHDA and CDR2 is SQIVND in the germline V gene (reference sequence). This CDR3 region has 18 residues. The junction had 10 bases not matched to a gene; V was cut back by 5 bases and J by 4 bases. The CDR3 reads CASSPGLAGVVGYNEQFF. CDR3 bases: TGTGCCAGTAGTCCGGGACTAGCGGGAGTAGTTGGGTACAATGAGCAGTTCTTC.

This clonotype was seen many times. The CDR3 spells CASGEYNEQFF. The CDR3 nucleotides read TGTGCCTCCGGGGAGTACAATGAGCAGTTCTTC. V usage is TRBV10-3 and J usage is TRBJ2-1, with D possibly TRBD2 on 5 matching bases. The CDR3 has 11 residues. Germline V gene data show CDR1 as ENHRY and CDR2 as SYGVKD. V dropped 11 bases and J dropped 4 bases, with 9 bases sitting between them.

The chain uses TRBV19 and TRBJ2-7; D remains ambiguous. V lost 2 bases and J 5 bases, leaving 13 bases between the germline ends. CDR1 is LNHDA and CDR2 is SQIVND in the germline V gene (reference sequence). The CDR3 spans 14 residues. CDR3 protein: CASSIKASDDEQYF. The CDR3 coding sequence is TGTGCCAGTAGTATAAAGGCTAGTGATGACGAGCAGTACTTC.

The V and J genes are TRBV14 and TRBJ2-3; the D is unclear. The CDR3 runs to 13 residues. Trimming removed 0 bases from V and 4 bases from J, with 5 bases in between. The germline V gene encodes CDR1 SGHDN and CDR2 FVKESK. In DNA, the CDR3 is TGTGCCAGCAGCCAAGATTGGGCAGATACGCAGTATTTT. Its protein is CASSQDWADTQYF.

Only a few counts were recorded for this clonotype. The rearrangement joins TRBV5-1 to TRBJ2-3; D may match TRBD1 or TRBD2 (5 bases each). Trimming shortened V by 2 bases and J by 4 bases, and 14 bases separated the two germline ends. The CDR3 spans 15 residues. CDR1 and CDR2 (germline): SGHRS, YFSETQ. DNA of the CDR3: TGCGCCAGCAGCTTAGAGGGGATTTTGGCAGATACGCAGTATTTT. Amino acids: CASSLEGILADTQYF. Looking up the rest from reference TRBV5-1 and TRBJ2-3 gives the full variable domain: KAGVTQTPRYLIKTRGQQVTLSCSPISGHRSVSWYQQTPGQGLQFLFEYFSETQRNKGNFPGRFSGRQFSNSRSEMNVSTLELGDSALYLCASSLEGILADTQYFGPGTRLTVL.

This rearrangement joins TRBV29-1 to TRBJ1-2, with 9 bases aligning to TRBD1. V dropped 6 bases and J dropped 8; count of bases not matched to a gene: 13. Germline CDR1 SQVTM, CDR2 ANQGSEA. The CDR3 is made up of 14 amino acids. The CDR3: CSVQLQDRGGGYTF. For the CDR3, the DNA is TGCAGCGTCCAACTCCAGGACAGGGGAGGCGGCTACACCTTC.